A selection of T cell receptor beta chains follows, all from one sample in a study of vaccination effects on CD4 cells after COVID-19. Repertoires were generated with immunoSEQ multiplex PCR, while TCRdb's copy carries only in-frame clones and drops some. The sample records just under 65,000 clones, around three quarters being singletons. The antigens these receptors bind are not known. This material consisted of CD4+ T cells from PBMCs cultured with HCoV-OC43 spike peptides, taken before COVID-19 vaccination. The origin of the receptors is a human donor who received a COVID-19 vaccine. Both conserved end residues are part of each CDR3. D genes are given only for firm matches. Clone size is given for some rows only: seen once, a few or many times, or a class if the clone is expanded.

15,TRBJ2-3,.,TRBV6-2/TRBV6-3,.,CASCSQGLGTDTQYF,TGTGCCAGCTGTTCCCAGGGGCTGGGCACAGATACGCAGTATTTT
15,TRBJ1-4,.,TRBV3-1/TRBV3-2,TRBD1,CASSPGQGDNEKLFF,TGTGCCAGCAGCCCCGGACAGGGAGATAATGAAAAACTGTTTTTT
12,TRBJ2-3,.,TRBV10-1,.,CASSDSTDTQYF,TGCGCCAGCAGTGATTCCACAGATACGCAGTATTTT
15,TRBJ2-2,.,TRBV6-2/TRBV6-3,.,CASSYLGGYTGELFF,TGTGCCAGCAGTTATCTCGGGGGCTACACCGGGGAGCTGTTTTTT
16,TRBJ2-3,.,TRBV10-1,TRBD1,CASSSGTGSTGRMQYF,TGCGCCAGCAGTTCCGGGACAGGATCAACGGGCCGAATGCAGTATTTT
20,TRBJ1-5,few,TRBV7-8,TRBD1,CASSPDVWTGALFGNQPQHF,TGTGCCAGCAGCCCTGACGTTTGGACAGGGGCGTTATTTGGCAATCAGCCCCAGCATTTT
15,TRBJ1-1,.,TRBV19,TRBD1,CASSPTGTVNTEAFF,TGTGCCAGTAGTCCAACCGGGACAGTGAACACTGAAGCTTTCTTT
16,TRBJ1-3,.,TRBV7-8,.,CASSLVRPGAGNTIYF,TGTGCCAGCAGCTTAGTCCGACCAGGGGCTGGAAACACCATATATTTT
20,TRBJ2-5,.,TRBV7-6,TRBD2,CASSLAAGTSGGGYQETQYF,TGTGCCAGCAGCTTAGCGGCCGGGACTAGCGGGGGGGGCTACCAAGAGACCCAGTACTTC
14,TRBJ1-1,few,TRBV9,.,CASSVAGGLTEAFF,TGTGCCAGCAGCGTAGCTGGGGGTTTGACTGAAGCTTTCTTT
15,TRBJ1-2,.,TRBV30,.,CAWTSFRGTGYGYTF,TGTGCCTGGACTTCCTTTAGAGGGACGGGTTATGGCTACACCTTC
15,TRBJ1-1,.,TRBV30,.,CAWSRGRLPNTEAFF,TGTGCCTGGAGTCGTGGGAGGCTACCGAACACTGAAGCTTTCTTT
15,TRBJ2-3,medium-sized,TRBV27,TRBD1,CASSSGQGEGDTQYF,TGTGCCAGCAGTTCGGGACAGGGCGAGGGAGATACGCAGTATTTT
15,TRBJ1-1,.,TRBV4-1,.,CASSQGAGVSTEAFF,TGCGCCAGCAGCCAAGGCGCAGGGGTAAGCACTGAAGCTTTCTTT
11,TRBJ2-3,.,TRBV7-8,.,CASSLAGREYF,TGTGCCAGCAGCTTAGCAGGGCGGGAGTATTTT
15,TRBJ2-5,.,TRBV10-3,.,CAIRPEGGGQETQYF,TGTGCCATCAGGCCTGAAGGGGGAGGGCAAGAGACCCAGTACTTC
15,TRBJ1-5,.,TRBV4-1,.,CASSQVHRVNQPQHF,TGCGCCAGCAGCCAAGTCCACAGGGTCAATCAGCCCCAGCATTTT
13,TRBJ1-1,.,TRBV15,.,CATSRAQDRPAFF,TGTGCCACCAGCAGAGCGCAGGACAGACCAGCTTTCTTT
17,TRBJ2-1,.,TRBV5-1,TRBD2,CASSSTIAGASYNEQFF,TGCGCCAGCAGCTCCACTATAGCGGGGGCGTCCTACAATGAGCAGTTCTTC
15,TRBJ1-5,.,TRBV6-6,TRBD1,CASSTGTAGIKPQHF,TGTGCCAGCAGTACCGGGACAGCCGGAATTAAGCCCCAGCATTTT
14,TRBJ1-2,.,TRBV5-6,TRBD1,CASSVQGANYGYTF,TGTGCCAGCAGCGTACAGGGGGCTAACTATGGCTACACCTTC
15,TRBJ2-5,.,TRBV24-1,.,CATSDFVGAGETQYF,TGTGCCACCAGTGATTTTGTGGGGGCCGGAGAGACCCAGTACTTC
17,TRBJ2-1,.,TRBV15,.,CATSRDYLRDSYNEQFF,TGTGCCACCAGCAGAGATTACTTGAGGGATTCCTACAATGAGCAGTTCTTC
15,TRBJ2-3,.,TRBV19,TRBD2,CASSAGGLSTDTQYF,TGTGCCAGTAGTGCGGGGGGTCTTAGCACAGATACGCAGTATTTT
15,TRBJ2-5,.,TRBV5-1,.,CASSLAQGGGETQYF,TGCGCCAGCAGCTTGGCGCAGGGTGGAGGGGAGACCCAGTACTTC
15,TRBJ1-4,.,TRBV12-5,.,CASGLVFTGSEKLFF,TGTGCTAGTGGTTTGGTCTTTACAGGGAGTGAAAAACTGTTTTTT
17,TRBJ1-3,.,TRBV7-8,TRBD1,CASSLTSNWLRGDTIYF,TGTGCCAGCAGCTTAACAAGCAACTGGCTCAGGGGGGACACCATATATTTT
18,TRBJ1-5,.,TRBV6-2/TRBV6-3,.,CASSYSKVSRYPNQPQHF,TGTGCCAGCAGTTACTCGAAGGTCTCCAGATACCCCAATCAGCCCCAGCATTTT
16,TRBJ2-1,.,TRBV6-4,TRBD2,CASSDAGDGTYNEQFF,TGTGCCAGCAGTGACGCGGGGGACGGTACCTACAATGAGCAGTTCTTC
15,TRBJ1-6,.,TRBV2,TRBD1,CASSGQGRNNSPLHF,TGTGCCAGCAGTGGACAGGGAAGGAATAATTCACCCCTCCACTTT
17,TRBJ1-5,.,TRBV4-1,.,CASSQVTGSFPIGPQHF,TGCGCCAGCAGCCAAGTCACAGGGAGTTTTCCCATAGGGCCCCAGCATTTT
12,TRBJ1-2,.,TRBV5-1,.,CASSRAGHGYTF,TGCGCCAGCTCCAGGGCCGGGCATGGCTACACCTTC
13,TRBJ1-1,.,TRBV2,.,CASSEAGLTEAFF,TGTGCCAGCAGTGAAGCAGGGTTGACTGAAGCTTTCTTT
14,TRBJ2-2,.,TRBV19,.,CASGIRGNTGELFF,TGTGCCAGTGGCATCCGGGGAAACACCGGGGAGCTGTTTTTT
13,TRBJ1-5,few,TRBV30,.,CAWSRGTDQPQHF,TGTGCCTGGAGTAGGGGGACCGATCAGCCCCAGCATTTT
15,TRBJ1-3,.,TRBV11-2,TRBD1,CASSVQGARGNTIYF,TGTGCCAGCAGCGTTCAGGGGGCGCGAGGAAACACCATATATTTT
15,TRBJ2-1,.,TRBV19,TRBD1,CASRGTGPGWGEQFF,TGTGCCAGTAGGGGGACAGGGCCAGGTTGGGGAGAGCAGTTCTTC
15,TRBJ2-6,.,TRBV19,TRBD2,CASSRTSSGANVLTF,TGTGCCAGTAGTCGGACTAGCTCTGGGGCCAACGTCCTGACTTTC
14,TRBJ1-5,.,TRBV7-2,.,CASSLNAGDQPQHF,TGTGCCAGCAGCTTAAATGCAGGGGATCAGCCCCAGCATTTT
13,TRBJ1-5,few,TRBV7-2,.,CASSLGGRQPQHF,TGTGCCAGCAGCTTAGGAGGCAGACAGCCCCAGCATTTT
13,TRBJ1-5,few,TRBV3-1/TRBV3-2,.,CASSQDMRQPQHF,TGTGCCAGCAGCCAAGATATGCGACAGCCCCAGCATTTT
13,TRBJ2-1,.,TRBV19,.,CASSITPYNEQFF,TGTGCCAGTAGTATAACCCCGTACAATGAGCAGTTCTTC
14,TRBJ2-5,once,TRBV5-1,TRBD2,CASSPRGFQETQYF,TGCGCCAGCAGCCCGCGGGGGTTCCAAGAGACCCAGTACTTC
12,TRBJ1-5,.,TRBV7-2,.,CASSSERQPQHF,TGTGCCAGCAGCTCAGAACGTCAGCCCCAGCATTTT
16,TRBJ2-5,.,TRBV29-1,TRBD1,CSVGDRGYMRKETQYF,TGCAGCGTAGGGGACAGGGGTTATATGCGAAAAGAGACCCAGTACTTC
17,TRBJ1-5,.,TRBV19,.,CASSTPGRAVSNQPQHF,TGTGCCAGTAGTACCCCGGGCAGGGCAGTAAGCAATCAGCCCCAGCATTTT
12,TRBJ2-1,.,TRBV5-1,.,CASSLAGNEQFF,TGCGCCAGCAGCTTGGCCGGAAATGAGCAGTTCTTC
13,TRBJ2-2,few,TRBV6-4,.,CASSDGRAGELFF,TGTGCCAGCAGTGACGGGCGGGCCGGGGAGCTGTTTTTT
12,TRBJ1-2,.,TRBV29-1,.,CSVEDNYYGYTF,TGCAGCGTTGAGGACAACTACTATGGCTACACCTTC
14,TRBJ1-1,.,TRBV18,TRBD1,CASSQQGASTEAFF,TGTGCCAGCTCGCAACAGGGGGCAAGCACTGAAGCTTTCTTT